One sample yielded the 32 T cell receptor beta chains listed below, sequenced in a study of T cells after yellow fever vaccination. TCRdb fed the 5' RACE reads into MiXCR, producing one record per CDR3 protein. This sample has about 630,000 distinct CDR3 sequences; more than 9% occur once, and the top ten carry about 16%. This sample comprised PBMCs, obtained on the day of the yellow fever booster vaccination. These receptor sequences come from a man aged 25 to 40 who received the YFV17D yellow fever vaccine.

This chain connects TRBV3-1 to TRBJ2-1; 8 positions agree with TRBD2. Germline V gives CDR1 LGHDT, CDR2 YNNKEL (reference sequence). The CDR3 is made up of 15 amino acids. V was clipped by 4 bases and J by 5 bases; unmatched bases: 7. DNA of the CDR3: TGTGCCAGCAGCCCCAGGCTAGCGGGTAACAATGAGCAGTTCTTC. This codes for CASSPRLAGNNEQFF.

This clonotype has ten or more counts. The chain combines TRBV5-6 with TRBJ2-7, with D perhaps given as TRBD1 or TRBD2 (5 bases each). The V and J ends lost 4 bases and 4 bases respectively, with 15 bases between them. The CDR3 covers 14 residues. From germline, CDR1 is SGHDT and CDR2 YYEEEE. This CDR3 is CASSLIGAGYEQYF. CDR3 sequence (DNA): TGTGCCAGCAGCCTCATCGGGGCTGGATACGAGCAGTACTTC.

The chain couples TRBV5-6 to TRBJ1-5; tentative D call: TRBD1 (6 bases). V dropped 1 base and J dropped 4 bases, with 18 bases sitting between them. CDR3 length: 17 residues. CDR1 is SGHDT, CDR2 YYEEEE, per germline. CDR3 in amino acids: CASSLRLGAVGNQPQHF. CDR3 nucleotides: TGTGCCAGCAGCTTGCGCCTGGGGGCCGTGGGAAATCAGCCCCAGCATTTT. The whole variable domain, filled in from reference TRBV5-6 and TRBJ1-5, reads DAGVTQSPTHLIKTRGQQVTLRCSPKSGHDTVSWYQQALGQGPQFIFQYYEEEERQRGNFPDRFSGHQFPNYSSELNVNALLLGDSALYLCASSLRLGAVGNQPQHFGDGTRLSIL.

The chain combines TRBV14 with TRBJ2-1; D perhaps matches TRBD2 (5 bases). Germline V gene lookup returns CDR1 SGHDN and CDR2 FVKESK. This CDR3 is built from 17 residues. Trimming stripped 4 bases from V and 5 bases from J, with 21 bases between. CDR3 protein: CASSLLKNEGAHNEQFF. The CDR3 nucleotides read TGTGCCAGCAGCCTCCTGAAGAATGAGGGAGCGCACAATGAGCAGTTCTTC.

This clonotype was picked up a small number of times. DNA for the CDR3: TGTGCCACCGGGAGGGGTTCGGACAGGACTAACTATGGCTACACCTTC. Translating gives CATGRGSDRTNYGYTF. The chain is built from TRBV10-3 and TRBJ1-2; 7 bases agree with TRBD1. Germline loops: CDR1 ENHRY, CDR2 SYGVKD. V was clipped by 10 bases and J by 0 bases; unmatched bases: 14. This CDR3 comprises 16 residues.

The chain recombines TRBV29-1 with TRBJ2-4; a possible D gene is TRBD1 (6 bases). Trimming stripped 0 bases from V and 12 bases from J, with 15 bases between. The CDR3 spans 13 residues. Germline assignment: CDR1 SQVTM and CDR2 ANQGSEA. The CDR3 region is CSVEDPYRVGQYF. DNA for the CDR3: TGCAGCGTTGAAGATCCTTACAGGGTTGGTCAGTACTTC. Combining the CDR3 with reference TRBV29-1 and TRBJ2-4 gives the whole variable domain SAVISQKPSRDICQRGTSLTIQCQVDSQVTMMFWYRQQPGQSLTLIATANQGSEATYESGFVIDKFPISRPNLTFSTLTVSNMSPEDSSIYLCSVEDPYRVGQYFGAGTRLSVL.

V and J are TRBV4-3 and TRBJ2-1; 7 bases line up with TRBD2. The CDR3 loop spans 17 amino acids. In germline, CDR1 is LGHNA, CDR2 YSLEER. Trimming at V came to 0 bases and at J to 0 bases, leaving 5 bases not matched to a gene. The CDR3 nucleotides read TGCGCCAGCAGCCAAGATTTGCGGGGGAGCTCCTACAATGAGCAGTTCTTC. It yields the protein CASSQDLRGSSYNEQFF.

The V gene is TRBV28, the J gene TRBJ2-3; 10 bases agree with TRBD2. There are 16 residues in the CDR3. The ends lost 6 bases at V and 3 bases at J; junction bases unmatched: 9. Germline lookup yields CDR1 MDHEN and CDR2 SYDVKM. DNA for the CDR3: TGTGCCAGCAGGCGGAGCGGGAGGGCCGTTACAGATACGCAGTATTTT. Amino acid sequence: CASRRSGRAVTDTQYF. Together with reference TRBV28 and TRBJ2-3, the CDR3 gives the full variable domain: DVKVTQSSRYLVKRTGEKVFLECVQDMDHENMFWYRQDPGLGLRLIYFSYDVKMKEKGDIPEGYSVSREKKERFSLILESASTNQTSMYLCASRRSGRAVTDTQYFGPGTRLTVL.

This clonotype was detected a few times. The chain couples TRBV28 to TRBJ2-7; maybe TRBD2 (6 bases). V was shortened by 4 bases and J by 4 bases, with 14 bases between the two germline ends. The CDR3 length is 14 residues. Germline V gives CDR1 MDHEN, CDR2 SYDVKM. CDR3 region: CASSSMGRYYEQYF. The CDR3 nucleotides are TGTGCCAGCAGTTCGATGGGGAGGTATTACGAGCAGTACTTC.

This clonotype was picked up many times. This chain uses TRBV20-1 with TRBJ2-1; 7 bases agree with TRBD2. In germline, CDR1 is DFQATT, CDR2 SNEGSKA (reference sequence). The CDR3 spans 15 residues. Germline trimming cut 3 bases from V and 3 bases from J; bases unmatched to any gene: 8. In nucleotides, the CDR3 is TGCAGTGCTAGGGGGGGGGACCAAAACTACAATGAGCAGTTCTTC. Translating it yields CSARGGDQNYNEQFF.

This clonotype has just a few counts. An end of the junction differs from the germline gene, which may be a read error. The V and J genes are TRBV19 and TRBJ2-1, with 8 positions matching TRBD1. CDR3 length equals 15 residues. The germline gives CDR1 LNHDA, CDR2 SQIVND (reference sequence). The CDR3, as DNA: TGTGCCAGTAGGGACCCAGGGGGCTCCTACGATGAGCAGTTCTTC. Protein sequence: CASRDPGGSYDEQFF.

For the CDR3, the DNA is TGTGCCAGCAGTTTCGACAGGTTTACTGAAGCTTTCTTT. It codes for CASSFDRFTEAFF. The V call is TRBV27, the J call TRBJ1-1; possible D gene TRBD1, 6 bases. Germline V CDR1 and CDR2: MNHEY, SMNVEV (reference sequence). The CDR3 is 13 residues long. Trimming left V 3 bases short and J 5 bases short, with 10 bases between.

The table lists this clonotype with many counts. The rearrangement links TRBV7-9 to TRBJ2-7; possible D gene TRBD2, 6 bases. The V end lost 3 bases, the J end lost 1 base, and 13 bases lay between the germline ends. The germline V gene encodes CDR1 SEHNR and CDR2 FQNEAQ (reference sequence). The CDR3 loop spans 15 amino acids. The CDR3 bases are TGTGCCAGCAGCTTGGAGGGGTCCGGTTCCTACGAGCAGTACTTC. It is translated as CASSLEGSGSYEQYF.

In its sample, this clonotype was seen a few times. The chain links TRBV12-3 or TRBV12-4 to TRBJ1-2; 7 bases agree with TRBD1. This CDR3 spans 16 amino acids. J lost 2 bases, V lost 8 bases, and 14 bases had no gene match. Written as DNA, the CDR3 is TGTGCCAGCGGACTCCCTTGGGACAGCCCAAACTATGGCTACACCTTC. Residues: CASGLPWDSPNYGYTF.

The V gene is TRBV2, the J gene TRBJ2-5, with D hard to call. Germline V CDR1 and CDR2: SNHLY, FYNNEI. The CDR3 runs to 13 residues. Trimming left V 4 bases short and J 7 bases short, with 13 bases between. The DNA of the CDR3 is TGTGCCAGCAGTGGTGACGCCCCCGGGACCCAGTACTTC. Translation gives CASSGDAPGTQYF.

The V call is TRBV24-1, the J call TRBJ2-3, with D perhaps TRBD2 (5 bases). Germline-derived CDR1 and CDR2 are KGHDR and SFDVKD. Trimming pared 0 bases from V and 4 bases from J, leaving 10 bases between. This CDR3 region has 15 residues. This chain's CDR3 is CATSDLQAGSDTQYF. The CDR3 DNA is TGTGCCACCAGTGATTTGCAGGCGGGTTCAGATACGCAGTATTTT.

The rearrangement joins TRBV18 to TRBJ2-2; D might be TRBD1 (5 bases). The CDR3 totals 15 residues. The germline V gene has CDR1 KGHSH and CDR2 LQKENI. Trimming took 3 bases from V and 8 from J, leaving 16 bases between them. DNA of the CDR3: TGTGCCAGCTCACCGGACACTCCTTGGGCGGGGGAGCTGTTTTTT. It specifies CASSPDTPWAGELFF.

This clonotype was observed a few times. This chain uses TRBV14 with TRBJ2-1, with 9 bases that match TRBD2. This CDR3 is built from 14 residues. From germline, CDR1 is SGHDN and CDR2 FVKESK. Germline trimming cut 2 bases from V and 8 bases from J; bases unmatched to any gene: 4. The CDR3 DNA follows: TGTGCCAGCAGCCAATTAGCGGGAGATGATGAGCAGTTCTTC. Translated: CASSQLAGDDEQFF. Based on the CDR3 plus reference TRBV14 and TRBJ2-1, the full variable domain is EAGVTQFPSHSVIEKGQTVTLRCDPISGHDNLYWYRRVMGKEIKFLLHFVKESKQDESGMPNNRFLAERTGGTYSTLKVQPAELEDSGVYFCASSQLAGDDEQFFGPGTRLTVL.

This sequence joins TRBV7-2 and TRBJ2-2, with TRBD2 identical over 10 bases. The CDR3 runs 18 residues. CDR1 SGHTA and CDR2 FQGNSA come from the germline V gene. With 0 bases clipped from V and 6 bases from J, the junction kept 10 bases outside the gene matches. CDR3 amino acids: CASSLAGVLAGGSGELFF. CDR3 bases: TGTGCCAGCAGCTTAGCGGGGGTTTTAGCGGGAGGATCCGGGGAGCTGTTTTTT.

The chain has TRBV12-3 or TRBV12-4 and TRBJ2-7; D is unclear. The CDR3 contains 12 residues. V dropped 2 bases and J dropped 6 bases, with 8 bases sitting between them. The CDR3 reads CASSLSPAEQYF. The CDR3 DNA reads TGTGCCAGCAGTTTATCTCCCGCCGAGCAGTACTTC.

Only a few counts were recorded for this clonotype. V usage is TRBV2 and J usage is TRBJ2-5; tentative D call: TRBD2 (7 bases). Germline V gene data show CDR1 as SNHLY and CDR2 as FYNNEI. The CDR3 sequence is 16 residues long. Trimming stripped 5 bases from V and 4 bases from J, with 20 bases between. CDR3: CASSPLGGGFGETQYF. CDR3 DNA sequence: TGTGCCAGCAGTCCCTTAGGGGGAGGGTTCGGAGAGACCCAGTACTTC.

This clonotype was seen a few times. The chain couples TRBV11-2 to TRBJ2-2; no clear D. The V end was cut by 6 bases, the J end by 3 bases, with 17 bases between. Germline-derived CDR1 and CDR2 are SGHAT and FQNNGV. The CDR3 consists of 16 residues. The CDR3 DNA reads TGTGCCAGCAGACCACCCGGGCGGCAATACACCGGGGAGCTGTTTTTT. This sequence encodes CASRPPGRQYTGELFF.

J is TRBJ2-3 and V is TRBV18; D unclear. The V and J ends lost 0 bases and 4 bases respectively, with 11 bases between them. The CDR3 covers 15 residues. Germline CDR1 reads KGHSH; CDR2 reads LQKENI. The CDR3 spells CASSPPVSRADTQYF. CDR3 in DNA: TGTGCCAGCTCACCACCGGTGTCCAGAGCAGATACGCAGTATTTT.

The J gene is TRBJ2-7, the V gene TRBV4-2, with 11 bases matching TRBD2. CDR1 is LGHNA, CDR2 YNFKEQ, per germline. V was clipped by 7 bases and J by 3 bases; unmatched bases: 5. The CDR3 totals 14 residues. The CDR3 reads CASIETSGDYEQYF. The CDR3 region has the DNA TGTGCCAGCATCGAGACTAGCGGGGACTACGAGCAGTACTTC.

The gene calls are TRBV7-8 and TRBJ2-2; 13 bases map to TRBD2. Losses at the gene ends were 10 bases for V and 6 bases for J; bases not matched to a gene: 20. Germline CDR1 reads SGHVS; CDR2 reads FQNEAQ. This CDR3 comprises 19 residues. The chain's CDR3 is CATSRAGRTSGRAAGELFF. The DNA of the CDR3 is TGTGCCACCTCCCGTGCCGGGCGAACTAGCGGGAGGGCCGCCGGGGAGCTGTTTTTT.

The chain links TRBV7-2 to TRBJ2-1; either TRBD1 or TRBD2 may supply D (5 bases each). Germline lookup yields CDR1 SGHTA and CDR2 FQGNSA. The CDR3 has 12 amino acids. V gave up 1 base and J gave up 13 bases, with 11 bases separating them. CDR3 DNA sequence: TGTGCCAGCAGCTTAGGGAGTGGGACCCAGTTCTTC. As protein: CASSLGSGTQFF.

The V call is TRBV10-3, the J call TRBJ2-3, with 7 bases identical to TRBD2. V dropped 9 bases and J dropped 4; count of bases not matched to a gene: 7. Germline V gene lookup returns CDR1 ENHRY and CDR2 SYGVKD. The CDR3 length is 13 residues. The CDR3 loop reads CAMRGSTADTQYF. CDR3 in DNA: TGTGCCATGCGCGGGAGTACGGCAGATACGCAGTATTTT.

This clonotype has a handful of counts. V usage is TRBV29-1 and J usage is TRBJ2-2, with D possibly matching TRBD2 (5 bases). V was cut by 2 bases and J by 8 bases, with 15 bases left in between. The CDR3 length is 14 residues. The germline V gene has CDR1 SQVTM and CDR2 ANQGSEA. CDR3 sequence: CSVELVVGGGELFF. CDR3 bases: TGCAGCGTTGAATTGGTCGTCGGAGGAGGGGAGCTGTTTTTT.

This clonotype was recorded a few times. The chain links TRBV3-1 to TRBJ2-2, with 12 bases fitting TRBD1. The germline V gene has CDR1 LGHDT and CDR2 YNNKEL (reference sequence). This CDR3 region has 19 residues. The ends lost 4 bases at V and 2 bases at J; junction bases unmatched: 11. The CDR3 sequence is CASSRRPGQGAGNTGELFF. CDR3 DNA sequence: TGTGCCAGCAGCCGCCGGCCGGGACAGGGGGCTGGAAACACCGGGGAGCTGTTTTTT.

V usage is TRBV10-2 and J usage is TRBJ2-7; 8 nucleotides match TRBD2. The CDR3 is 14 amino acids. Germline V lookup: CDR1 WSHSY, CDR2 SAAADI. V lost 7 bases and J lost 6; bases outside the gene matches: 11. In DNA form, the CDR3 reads TGCGCCAGCACTCCCACAGCGGGAGTTTCCGAGCAGTACTTC. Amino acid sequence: CASTPTAGVSEQYF.

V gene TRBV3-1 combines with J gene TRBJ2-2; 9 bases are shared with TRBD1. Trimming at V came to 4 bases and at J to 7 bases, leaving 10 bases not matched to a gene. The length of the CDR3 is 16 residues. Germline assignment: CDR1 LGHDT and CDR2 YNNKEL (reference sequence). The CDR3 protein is CASSRTTGGAVGELFF. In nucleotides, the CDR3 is TGTGCCAGCAGCCGCACAACAGGGGGCGCAGTCGGGGAGCTGTTTTTT.

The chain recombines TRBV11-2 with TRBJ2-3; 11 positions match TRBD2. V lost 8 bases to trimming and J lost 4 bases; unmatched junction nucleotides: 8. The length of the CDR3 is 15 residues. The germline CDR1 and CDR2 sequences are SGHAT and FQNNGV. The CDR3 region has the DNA TGTGCCAGCGGGTTAACTAGCGGGAGCGCAGATACGCAGTATTTT. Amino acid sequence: CASGLTSGSADTQYF.